Below are 28 T cell receptor beta chains sequenced from a single sample in a study of metastatic and nonmetastatic thyroid tumors. TCRdb recomputed clones from the PCR reads via MiXCR. The sample includes 30,000 to 40,000 clones, 15% to 20% of them seen just once. Every patient underwent thyroid surgery untreated. The sequenced sample consisted of blood. The receptors derive from a female donor with papillary thyroid cancer or a benign thyroid nodule (not recorded which). Some clones in this sample may be carry-over from other donors' samples.

This clone has ten or more counts. The rearrangement links TRBV5-1 to TRBJ1-3, with D tentatively TRBD1 (5 bases). Trimming pared 5 bases from V and 0 bases from J, leaving 12 bases between. This CDR3 comprises 15 residues. Per the germline V gene, CDR1 is SGHRS and CDR2 is YFSETQ. The CDR3 nucleotides read TGCGCCAGCAGTCAGGGCGACTTCTCTGGAAACACCATATATTTT. Translation gives CASSQGDFSGNTIYF.

The chain links TRBV11-2 to TRBJ2-6, with D unresolved. V lost 3 bases and J 4 bases, leaving 7 bases between the germline ends. There are 14 residues in the CDR3. Germline V lookup: CDR1 SGHAT, CDR2 FQNNGV. This chain's CDR3 is CASSFIGGANVLTF. The CDR3 DNA sequence: TGTGCCAGCAGCTTTATAGGGGGGGCCAACGTCCTGACTTTC. Using reference TRBV11-2 and TRBJ2-6 for the parts outside the CDR3, the full variable domain is EAGVAQSPRYKIIEKRQSVAFWCNPISGHATLYWYQQILGQGPKLLIQFQNNGVVDDSQLPKDRFSAERLKGVDSTLKIQPAKLEDSAVYLCASSFIGGANVLTFGAGSRLTVL.

This clone has a handful of counts. The V call is TRBV11-2, the J call TRBJ1-6; tentative D call: TRBD1 (6 bases). CDR1 and CDR2 (germline): SGHAT, FQNNGV. Between the trimmed V and J ends, which lost 1 base and 9 bases, there was a span of 19 bases. The CDR3 sequence is 17 residues long. CDR3 in DNA: TGTGCCAGCAGCTTAGTATGGACAGCAATTTCCAGTTCACCCCTCCACTTT. It is translated as CASSLVWTAISSSPLHF. The full variable domain, completed using reference TRBV11-2 and TRBJ1-6, is EAGVAQSPRYKIIEKRQSVAFWCNPISGHATLYWYQQILGQGPKLLIQFQNNGVVDDSQLPKDRFSAERLKGVDSTLKIQPAKLEDSAVYLCASSLVWTAISSSPLHFGNGTRLTVT.

About this clone: A much larger clone is a single base away; this may be a read error. The rearrangement links TRBV3-1 to TRBJ1-2, with a weak D call TRBD1 (6 bases). This CDR3 comprises 13 residues. The V gene's germline CDR1 is LGHDT and CDR2 YNNKEL (reference sequence). The CDR3 sequence is CASSQGQDYCYTF. In DNA form, the CDR3 reads TGTGCCAGCAGCCAAGGACAGGACTATTGCTACACCTTC.

This clone was observed at least ten times. The chain carries TRBV6-1 and TRBJ1-3; 8 bases line up with TRBD1. Germline CDR1 is MNHNS and CDR2 is SASEGT. This CDR3 spans 15 amino acids. J lost 0 bases, V lost 6 bases, and 4 bases had no gene match. The DNA of the CDR3 is TGTGCCAGCAGACCGGGGACAGGCTCTGGAAACACCATATATTTT. Translated: CASRPGTGSGNTIYF.

This clone is medium-sized in the sample. The CDR3 loop reads CASSSRGSYEQYF. In DNA form, the CDR3 reads TGTGCCAGCAGTTCCAGGGGCTCCTACGAGCAGTACTTC. The chain recombines TRBV6-2 or TRBV6-3 with TRBJ2-7, with D possibly TRBD1 on 6 matching bases. The CDR3 extends over 13 amino acids. Germline loops: CDR1 MNHEY, CDR2 SVGEGT. V was shortened by 4 bases and J by 0 bases, with 7 bases between the two germline ends.

This clone was observed many times. A much more abundant neighbour one base away suggests this may be a read error. The rearrangement uses TRBV28 and TRBJ2-5; D is ambiguous. Germline values: CDR1 MDHEN, CDR2 SYDVKM. The CDR3 has 15 residues. As DNA, the CDR3 is TGTGCCAGCAGGGGCCTCTCCTGGGCCCAAGAGACCAAGTACTTC. Translation: CASRGLSWAQETKYF.

The sample holds many counts of this clone. This rearrangement joins TRBV20-1 to TRBJ2-5, with no clear D. The CDR3 runs 13 residues. Germline-derived CDR1 and CDR2 are DFQATT and SNEGSKA (reference sequence). Trimming removed 6 bases at V and 5 bases at J, with 16 bases between. CDR3 in amino acids: CSAERTDMETQYF. Written as DNA, the CDR3 is TGCAGTGCCGAACGGACGGATATGGAGACCCAGTACTTC.

At least ten counts were recorded for this clone. V usage is TRBV3-1 and J usage is TRBJ2-1; TRBD2 matches 8 bases. The CDR3 is 14 residues long. Germline V CDR1 and CDR2: LGHDT, YNNKEL (reference sequence). The junction had 4 bases not matched to a gene; V was cut back by 3 bases and J by 6 bases. The CDR3 reads CASSHSGGGNEQFF. In nucleotides, the CDR3 is TGTGCCAGCAGCCACTCGGGAGGGGGCAATGAGCAGTTCTTC.

At least ten counts were recorded for this clone. This rearrangement joins TRBV7-9 to TRBJ2-5, with D perhaps TRBD1 (6 bases). Germline CDR1 SEHNR, CDR2 FQNEAQ (reference sequence). The CDR3 loop spans 13 amino acids. The V end lost 5 bases, the J end lost 1 base, and 8 bases lay between the germline ends. Here the CDR3 reads CASSPDSQETQYF. The CDR3 DNA follows: TGTGCCAGCAGCCCGGACAGCCAAGAGACCCAGTACTTC.

This clone was recorded a few times. This may arise from a read error, as a much more abundant clone is one base away. This rearrangement joins TRBV29-1 to TRBJ2-3; D gene unclear. From germline, CDR1 is SQVTM and CDR2 ANQGSEA. The V and J ends lost 5 bases and 1 base respectively, with 10 bases between them. CDR3 length: 13 residues. The CDR3 region has the DNA TGCAGCGTTTCCACCTTTGGCACAGATACGCAGTATTTT. Amino acids: CSVSTFGTDTQYF.

This clone was recorded many times. This chain uses TRBV28 with TRBJ2-1, with D unresolved. Per the germline V gene, CDR1 is MDHEN and CDR2 is SYDVKM. The CDR3 sequence is 15 residues long. With 6 bases removed from V and 4 bases from J, the gap between germline ends came to 16 bases. The CDR3 bases are TGTGCCAGCAGAACCTTGTCCGGCGGTTACAATGAGCAGTTCTTC. This encodes CASRTLSGGYNEQFF.

This clone was observed at least ten times. One base away lies a much larger clone, so this may be a sequencing read error. The CDR3 sequence is CASGYVRSQPQHF. The CDR3 DNA is TGTGCCAGCGGTTACGTGCGGTCCCAGCCCCAGCATTTT. This rearrangement joins TRBV6-2 or TRBV6-3 to TRBJ1-5; no clear D. This CDR3 comprises 13 residues. Germline CDR1 and CDR2: MNHEY and SVGEGT.

This clone was seen ten or more times. V and J are TRBV7-2 and TRBJ2-5; D is undetermined. The CDR3 length is 14 residues. V lost 1 base and J 4 bases, leaving 10 bases between the germline ends. From germline, CDR1 is SGHTA and CDR2 FQGNSA. The CDR3 here is CASSLGPSSETQYF. CDR3 sequence (DNA): TGTGCCAGCAGCTTAGGCCCCAGTTCAGAGACCCAGTACTTC.

This clone was observed many times. The rearrangement joins TRBV10-1 to TRBJ2-3, with 10 bases lining up with TRBD2. The CDR3 length is 15 residues. Trimming removed 7 bases from V and 2 bases from J; junction bases left unmatched: 6. Looked up from germline, CDR1 is WNHNN and CDR2 is SYGVQD (reference sequence). Written as DNA, the CDR3 is TGCGCCAGCATCGCGAGCGGGAGGGCCACAGATACGCAGTATTTT. Translated, it gives CASIASGRATDTQYF.

This clone was counted at least ten times. The chain couples TRBV14 to TRBJ2-7; D gene uncertain. Looked up from germline, CDR1 is SGHDN and CDR2 is FVKESK. The CDR3 consists of 13 residues. V lost 0 bases and J lost 3, with 6 bases in between. As DNA, the CDR3 is TGTGCCAGCAGCCAAGATCGGTACTACGAGCAGTACTTC. This codes for CASSQDRYYEQYF.

This clone was found a few times. This could be a read error, since a much larger clone is one nucleotide away. The chain uses TRBV7-9 and TRBJ2-7; 8 nucleotides align to TRBD2. V was pared by 5 bases and J by 3 bases, with 9 bases of the junction left unmatched. Germline CDR1 reads SEHNR; CDR2 reads FQNEAQ (reference sequence). The CDR3 contains 15 residues. DNA of the CDR3: TGTGCCAGCAGCAAAGGCCGACTAGCGTTCTACGAGCAGTACTTC. Encoded protein: CASSKGRLAFYEQYF. The full variable domain, in which reference TRBV7-9 and TRBJ2-7 provide the parts outside the CDR3, is DTGVSQNPRHKITKRGQNVTFRCDPISEHNRLYWYRQTLGQGPEFLTYFQNEAQLEKSRLLSDRFSAERPKGSFSTLEIQRTEQGDSAMYLCASSKGRLAFYEQYFGPGTRLTVT.

Ten or more counts support this clone. The genes are TRBV6-2 or TRBV6-3 and TRBJ2-5; D is unclear. In germline, CDR1 is MNHEY, CDR2 SVGEGT. CDR3 size: 17 residues. V gave up 0 bases and J gave up 1 base, with 15 bases separating them. CDR3 DNA sequence: TGTGCCAGCAGTTACTCGAGTTTTAGGAGAGCCCAAGAGACCCAGTACTTC. As protein: CASSYSSFRRAQETQYF.

This clone occurred many times. The rearrangement joins TRBV18 to TRBJ1-2; 7 bases align to TRBD1. Losses at the gene ends were 4 bases for V and 2 bases for J; bases not matched to a gene: 1. The CDR3 extends over 13 amino acids. Germline assignment: CDR1 KGHSH and CDR2 LQKENI. The DNA for the CDR3 is TGTGCCAGCTCACAGGGACAGAACTATGGCTACACCTTC. Translated: CASSQGQNYGYTF. Supplemented by reference TRBV18 and TRBJ1-2, the full variable domain reads NAGVMQNPRHLVRRRGQEARLRCSPMKGHSHVYWYRQLPEEGLKFMVYLQKENIIDESGMPKERFSAEFPKEGPSILRIQQVVRGDSAAYFCASSQGQNYGYTFGSGTRLTVV.

There are many counts of this clone. V usage is TRBV5-1 and J usage is TRBJ1-6, with D possibly being TRBD1 (6 bases). V lost 3 bases, J lost 10 bases, and 17 bases lay in between. The CDR3 has 15 residues. The germline gives CDR1 SGHRS, CDR2 YFSETQ. The CDR3 DNA is TGCGCCAGCAGCTCCCAGACAGGTTCAGGATCACCCCTCCACTTT. It yields the protein CASSSQTGSGSPLHF. The full variable domain, in which reference TRBV5-1 and TRBJ1-6 provide the parts outside the CDR3, is KAGVTQTPRYLIKTRGQQVTLSCSPISGHRSVSWYQQTPGQGLQFLFEYFSETQRNKGNFPGRFSGRQFSNSRSEMNVSTLELGDSALYLCASSSQTGSGSPLHFGNGTRLTVT.

This clone was seen ten or more times. The chain uses TRBV6-5 and TRBJ2-1, with TRBD1 identical over 10 bases. Trimming at V came to 2 bases and at J to 7 bases, leaving 8 bases not matched to a gene. The V gene's germline CDR1 is MNHEY and CDR2 SVGAGI. The CDR3 has 16 amino acids. As DNA, the CDR3 is TGTGCCAGCAGTTACGGTGGGACAGGGGTAGAAAATGAGCAGTTCTTC. This codes for CASSYGGTGVENEQFF.

To note about this clone: The conserved closing phenylalanine or tryptophan is absent in this CDR3, likely reflecting a read error. The CDR3 loop reads CSAIQGANCYTI. Here the CDR3 DNA reads TGCAGTGCTATACAGGGGGCGAATTGCTACACCATC. V gene TRBV20-1 combines with J gene TRBJ1-2; 9 bases align to TRBD1. Unmatched junction bases numbered 6, after V lost 4 bases and J lost 9 bases. Germline-derived CDR1 and CDR2 are DFQATT and SNEGSKA (reference sequence). CDR3 length: 12 amino acids.

This clone was seen repeatedly, ten times or more. The chain couples TRBV12-3 or TRBV12-4 to TRBJ1-2; tentatively, D is TRBD1 (6 bases). There are 14 residues in the CDR3. Trimming took off 6 bases at V and 8 bases at J, with 19 bases between the two ends. The CDR3 DNA reads as TGTGCCAGCAGACAAACAGGGCTAGGATCCGGCTACACCTTC. Translation gives CASRQTGLGSGYTF.

The sample holds a few counts of this clone. This could be a read error, since a much larger clone is one nucleotide away. Distinct nucleotide sequences in the sample also encode this CDR3. The V and J genes are TRBV9 and TRBJ1-1; D possibly corresponds to TRBD1 (5 bases). The CDR3 spans 11 residues. CDR1 and CDR2 from the germline V gene are SGDLS and YYNGEE. Trimming shortened V by 7 bases and J by 6 bases, and 10 bases separated the two germline ends. The chain's CDR3 is CASGQGSEAFF. The CDR3 coding sequence is TGTGCCAGCGGCCAGGGTTCTGAAGCTTTCTTT.

This clone was found a few times. V is TRBV20-1 and J is TRBJ2-5; maybe TRBD2 (5 bases). This CDR3 is 15 amino acids long. The V gene's germline CDR1 is DFQATT and CDR2 SNEGSKA (reference sequence). Trimming took 1 base from V and 0 from J, leaving 12 bases between them. The CDR3 sequence is CSARAWTDYQETQYF. The CDR3 region has the DNA TGCAGTGCTAGAGCTTGGACTGATTACCAAGAGACCCAGTACTTC.

The chain carries TRBV27 and TRBJ2-7; TRBD2 aligns across 7 bases. The germline V gene encodes CDR1 MNHEY and CDR2 SMNVEV (reference sequence). V trimming: 8 bases; J trimming: 7 bases; junction bases outside the gene matches: 14. This CDR3 has 14 amino acids. The CDR3 nucleotides are TGTGCCAGCCGCGGACCAGCGGGATGGCTTGAGCAGTACTTC. This gives the protein CASRGPAGWLEQYF.

This clone has a count of ten or more. The V gene is TRBV2, the J gene TRBJ2-3, with a tentative D call TRBD2 (6 bases). CDR3 length equals 18 residues. Trimming pared 7 bases from V and 1 base from J, leaving 24 bases between. CDR1 SNHLY and CDR2 FYNNEI come from the germline V gene. In DNA, the CDR3 is TGTGCCAGCAACGTCCTGACCACTGGGCGGGGAGGCACAGATACGCAGTATTTT. It yields the protein CASNVLTTGRGGTDTQYF.

A remark on this clone: A much larger clone differs from this one at a single base, so this may be a read error. V and J are TRBV29-1 and TRBJ2-7; TRBD1 might be the D (5 bases). CDR3 length: 13 residues. The germline gives CDR1 SQVTM, CDR2 ANQGSEA. V dropped 4 bases and J dropped 5 bases, with 15 bases sitting between them. The CDR3 loop reads CSVGGRDSHEQYF. In nucleotides, the CDR3 is TGCAGCGTTGGTGGCAGGGATAGTCACGAGCAGTACTTC.